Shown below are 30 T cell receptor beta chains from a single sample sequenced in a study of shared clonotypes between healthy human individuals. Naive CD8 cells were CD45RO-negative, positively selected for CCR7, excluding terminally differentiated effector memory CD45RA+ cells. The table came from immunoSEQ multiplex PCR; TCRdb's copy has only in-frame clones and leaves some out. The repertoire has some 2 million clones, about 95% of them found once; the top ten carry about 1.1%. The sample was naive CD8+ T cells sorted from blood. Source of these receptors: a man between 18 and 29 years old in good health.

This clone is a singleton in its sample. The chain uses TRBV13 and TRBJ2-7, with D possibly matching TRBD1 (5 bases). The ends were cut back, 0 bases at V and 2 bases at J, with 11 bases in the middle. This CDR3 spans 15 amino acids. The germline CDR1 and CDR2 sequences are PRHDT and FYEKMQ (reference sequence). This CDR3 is CASSLGMTEAYEQYF. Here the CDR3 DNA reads TGTGCCAGCAGCTTAGGCATGACAGAAGCCTACGAGCAGTACTTC.

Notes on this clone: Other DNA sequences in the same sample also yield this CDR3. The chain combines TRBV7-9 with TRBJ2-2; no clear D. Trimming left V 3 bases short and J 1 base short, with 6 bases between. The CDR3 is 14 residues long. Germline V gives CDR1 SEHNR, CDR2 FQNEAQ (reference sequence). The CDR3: CASSFSGNTGELFF. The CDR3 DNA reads TGTGCCAGCAGCTTCTCCGGGAACACCGGGGAGCTGTTTTTT. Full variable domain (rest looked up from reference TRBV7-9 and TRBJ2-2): DTGVSQNPRHKITKRGQNVTFRCDPISEHNRLYWYRQTLGQGPEFLTYFQNEAQLEKSRLLSDRFSAERPKGSFSTLEIQRTEQGDSAMYLCASSFSGNTGELFFGEGSRLTVL.

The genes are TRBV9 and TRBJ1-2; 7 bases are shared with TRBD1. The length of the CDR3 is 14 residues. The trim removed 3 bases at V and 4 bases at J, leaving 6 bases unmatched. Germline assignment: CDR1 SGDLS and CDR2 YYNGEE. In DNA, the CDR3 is TGTGCCAGCAGCGGGGACAGTTCAGGCTATGGCTACACCTTC. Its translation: CASSGDSSGYGYTF.

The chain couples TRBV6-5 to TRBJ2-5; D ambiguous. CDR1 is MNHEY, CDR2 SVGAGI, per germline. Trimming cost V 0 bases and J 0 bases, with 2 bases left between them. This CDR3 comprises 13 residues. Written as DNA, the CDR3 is TGTGCCAGCAGTTACTCGTACCAAGAGACCCAGTACTTC. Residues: CASSYSYQETQYF.

The CDR3 reads CASSFEGAYEQYF. The CDR3, as DNA: TGTGCCAGCAGTTTCGAGGGGGCCTACGAGCAGTACTTC. J is TRBJ2-7 and V is TRBV7-9; possibly TRBD1 for D (6 bases). There are 13 residues in the CDR3. The V and J ends lost 6 bases and 2 bases respectively, with 11 bases between them. Germline CDR1 SEHNR, CDR2 FQNEAQ (reference sequence).

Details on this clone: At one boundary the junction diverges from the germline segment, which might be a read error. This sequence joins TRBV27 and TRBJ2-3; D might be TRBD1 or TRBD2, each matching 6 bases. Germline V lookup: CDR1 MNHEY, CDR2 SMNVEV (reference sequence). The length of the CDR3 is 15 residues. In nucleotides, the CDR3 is TGTGCCAGCAGGTTATGGGGGGCTAGCACAGATACGCAGTATTTT. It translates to CASRLWGASTDTQYF.

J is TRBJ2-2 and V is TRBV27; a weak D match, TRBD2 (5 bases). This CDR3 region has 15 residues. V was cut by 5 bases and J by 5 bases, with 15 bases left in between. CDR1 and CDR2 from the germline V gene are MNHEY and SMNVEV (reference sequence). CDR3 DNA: TGTGCCAGCAGTCTTTTCCCAACGGGAACCGGGGAGCTGTTTTTT. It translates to CASSLFPTGTGELFF.

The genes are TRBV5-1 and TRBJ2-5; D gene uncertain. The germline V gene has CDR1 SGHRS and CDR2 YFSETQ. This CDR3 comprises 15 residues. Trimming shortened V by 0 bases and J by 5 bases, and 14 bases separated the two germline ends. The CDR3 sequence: CASSLERLGRETQYF. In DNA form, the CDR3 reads TGCGCCAGCAGCTTGGAACGTCTGGGCCGGGAGACCCAGTACTTC.

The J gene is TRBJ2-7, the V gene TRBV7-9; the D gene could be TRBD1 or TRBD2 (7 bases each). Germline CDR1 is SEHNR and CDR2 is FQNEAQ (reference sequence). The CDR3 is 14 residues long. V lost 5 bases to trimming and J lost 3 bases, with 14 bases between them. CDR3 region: CASSADRDYYEQYF. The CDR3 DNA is TGTGCCAGCAGCGCAGACAGGGACTACTACGAGCAGTACTTC.

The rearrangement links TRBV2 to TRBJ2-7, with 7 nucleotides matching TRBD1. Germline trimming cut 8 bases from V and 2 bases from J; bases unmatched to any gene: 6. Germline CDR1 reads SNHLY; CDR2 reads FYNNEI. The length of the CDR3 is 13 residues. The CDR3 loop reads CASAGGQAYEQYF. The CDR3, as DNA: TGTGCCAGCGCTGGTGGACAGGCCTACGAGCAGTACTTC. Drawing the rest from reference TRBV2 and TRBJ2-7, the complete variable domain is EPEVTQTPSHQVTQMGQEVILRCVPISNHLYFYWYRQILGQKVEFLVSFYNNEISEKSEIFDDQFSVERPDGSNFTLKIRSTKLEDSAMYFCASAGGQAYEQYFGPGTRLTVT.

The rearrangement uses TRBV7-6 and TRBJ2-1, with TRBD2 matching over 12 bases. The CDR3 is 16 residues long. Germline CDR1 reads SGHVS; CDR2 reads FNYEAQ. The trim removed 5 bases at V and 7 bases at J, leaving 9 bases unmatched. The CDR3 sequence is CASSQEGLAGLNEQFF. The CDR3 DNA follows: TGTGCCAGCAGCCAAGAGGGACTAGCGGGCCTTAATGAGCAGTTCTTC.

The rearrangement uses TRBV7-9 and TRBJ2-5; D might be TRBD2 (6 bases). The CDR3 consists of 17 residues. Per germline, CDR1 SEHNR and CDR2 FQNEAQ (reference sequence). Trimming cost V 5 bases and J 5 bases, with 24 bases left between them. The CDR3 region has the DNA TGTGCCAGCAGCAGTAGTGGGGCGGGACCCAACAGGGAGACCCAGTACTTC. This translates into CASSSSGAGPNRETQYF.

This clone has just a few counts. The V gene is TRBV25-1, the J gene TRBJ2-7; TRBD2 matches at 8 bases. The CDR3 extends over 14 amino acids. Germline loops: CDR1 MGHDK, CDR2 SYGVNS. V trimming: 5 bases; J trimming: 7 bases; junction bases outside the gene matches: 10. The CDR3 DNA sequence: TGTGCCAGCAGTAACCCGGGGGGGATGAGGGAGCAGTACTTC. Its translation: CASSNPGGMREQYF.

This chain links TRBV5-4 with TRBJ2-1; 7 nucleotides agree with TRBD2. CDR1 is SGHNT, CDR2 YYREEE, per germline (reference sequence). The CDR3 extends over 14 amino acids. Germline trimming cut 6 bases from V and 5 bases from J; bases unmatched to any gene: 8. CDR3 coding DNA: TGTGCCAGCACCGACCTACTAGCGAACAATGAGCAGTTCTTC. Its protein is CASTDLLANNEQFF.

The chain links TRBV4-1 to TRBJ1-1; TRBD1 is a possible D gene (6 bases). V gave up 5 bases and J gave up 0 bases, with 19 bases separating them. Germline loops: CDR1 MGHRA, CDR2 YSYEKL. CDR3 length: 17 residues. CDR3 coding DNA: TGCGCCAGCAGCTACCCCAGGACAGCCGATGTGAACACTGAAGCTTTCTTT. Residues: CASSYPRTADVNTEAFF.

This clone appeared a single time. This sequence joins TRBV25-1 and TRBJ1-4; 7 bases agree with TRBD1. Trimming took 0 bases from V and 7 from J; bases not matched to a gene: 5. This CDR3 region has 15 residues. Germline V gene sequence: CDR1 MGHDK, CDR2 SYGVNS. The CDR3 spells CASSEYDRVSEKLFF. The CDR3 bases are TGTGCCAGCAGTGAATATGACAGGGTTTCTGAAAAACTGTTTTTT.

CDR3 protein: CASTAGWNTIYF. In DNA form, the CDR3 reads TGTGCCAGCACGGCGGGGTGGAACACCATATATTTT. The V call is TRBV2, the J call TRBJ1-3, with unresolved D. From germline, CDR1 is SNHLY and CDR2 FYNNEI. Trimming removed 7 bases at V and 7 bases at J, with 11 bases between. The CDR3 is 12 residues long. The full variable domain, its missing parts supplied by reference TRBV2 and TRBJ1-3, is EPEVTQTPSHQVTQMGQEVILRCVPISNHLYFYWYRQILGQKVEFLVSFYNNEISEKSEIFDDQFSVERPDGSNFTLKIRSTKLEDSAMYFCASTAGWNTIYFGEGSWLTVV.

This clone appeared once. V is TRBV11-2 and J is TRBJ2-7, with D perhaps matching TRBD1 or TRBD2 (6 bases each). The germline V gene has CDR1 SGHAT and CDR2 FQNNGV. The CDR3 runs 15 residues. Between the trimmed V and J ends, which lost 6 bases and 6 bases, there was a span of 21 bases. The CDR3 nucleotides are TGTGCCAGCAGGCCCACCCCAGGGGAGGCAGGCGAGCAGTACTTC. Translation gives CASRPTPGEAGEQYF.

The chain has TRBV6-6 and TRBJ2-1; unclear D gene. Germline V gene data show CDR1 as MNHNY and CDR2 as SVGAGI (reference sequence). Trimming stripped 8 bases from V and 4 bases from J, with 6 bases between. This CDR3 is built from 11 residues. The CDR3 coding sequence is TGTGCCAGCGGACCGTACAATGAGCAGTTCTTC. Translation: CASGPYNEQFF.

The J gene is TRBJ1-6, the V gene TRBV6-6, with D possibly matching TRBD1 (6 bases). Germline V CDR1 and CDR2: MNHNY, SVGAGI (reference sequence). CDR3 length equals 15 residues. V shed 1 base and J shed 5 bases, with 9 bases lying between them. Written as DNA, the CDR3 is TGTGCCAGCAGTTACTGGGCAGGGGATAATTCACCCCTCCACTTT. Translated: CASSYWAGDNSPLHF.

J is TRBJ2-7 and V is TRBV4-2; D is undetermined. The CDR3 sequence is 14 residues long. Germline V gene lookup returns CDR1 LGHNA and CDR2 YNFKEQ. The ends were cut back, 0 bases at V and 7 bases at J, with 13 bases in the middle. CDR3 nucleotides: TGTGCCAGCAGCCAAGAGGGCGTGCCCCTAGAGCAGTACTTC. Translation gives CASSQEGVPLEQYF.

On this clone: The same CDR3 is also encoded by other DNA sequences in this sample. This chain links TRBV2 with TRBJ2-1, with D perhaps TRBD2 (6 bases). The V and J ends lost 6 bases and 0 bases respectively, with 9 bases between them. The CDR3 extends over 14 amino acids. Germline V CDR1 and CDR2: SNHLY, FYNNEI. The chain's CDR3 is CASSGGSSYNEQFF. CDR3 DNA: TGTGCCAGCAGCGGGGGTAGCTCCTACAATGAGCAGTTCTTC.

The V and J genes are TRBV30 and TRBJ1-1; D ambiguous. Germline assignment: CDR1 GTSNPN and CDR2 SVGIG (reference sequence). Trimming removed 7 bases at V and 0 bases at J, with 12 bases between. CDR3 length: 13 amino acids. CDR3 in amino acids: CASDPAMNTEAFF. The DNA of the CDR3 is TGTGCCTCGGACCCCGCGATGAACACTGAAGCTTTCTTT.

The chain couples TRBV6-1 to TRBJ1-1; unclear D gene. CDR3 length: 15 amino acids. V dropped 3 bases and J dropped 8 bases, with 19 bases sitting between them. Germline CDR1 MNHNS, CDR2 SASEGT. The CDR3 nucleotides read TGTGCCAGCAGTGACCTGACCCCCGGGATGGGCGAAGCTTTCTTT. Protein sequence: CASSDLTPGMGEAFF.

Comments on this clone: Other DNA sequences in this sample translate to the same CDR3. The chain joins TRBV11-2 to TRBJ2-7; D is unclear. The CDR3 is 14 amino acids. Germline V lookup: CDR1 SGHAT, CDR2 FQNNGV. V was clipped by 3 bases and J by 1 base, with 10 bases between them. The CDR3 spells CASSFSGPSYEQYF. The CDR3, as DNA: TGTGCCAGCAGCTTTTCAGGTCCGTCCTACGAGCAGTACTTC.

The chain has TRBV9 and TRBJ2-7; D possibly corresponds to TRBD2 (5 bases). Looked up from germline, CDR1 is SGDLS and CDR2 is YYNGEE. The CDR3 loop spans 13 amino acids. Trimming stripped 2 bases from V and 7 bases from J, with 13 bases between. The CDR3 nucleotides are TGTGCCAGCAGCGTCGACTCCACGGGGGAGCAGTACTTC. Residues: CASSVDSTGEQYF. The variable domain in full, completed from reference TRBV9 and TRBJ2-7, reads DSGVTQTPKHLITATGQRVTLRCSPRSGDLSVYWYQQSLDQGLQFLIQYYNGEERAKGNILERFSAQQFPDLHSELNLSSLELGDSALYFCASSVDSTGEQYFGPGTRLTVT.

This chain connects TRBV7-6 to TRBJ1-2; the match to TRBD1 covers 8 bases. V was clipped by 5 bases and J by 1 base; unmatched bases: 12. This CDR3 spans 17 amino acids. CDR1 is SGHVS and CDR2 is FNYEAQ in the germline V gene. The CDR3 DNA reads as TGTGCCAGCAGCCAGGGACAGGAGGGCGCTATTAACTATGGCTACACCTTC. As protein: CASSQGQEGAINYGYTF.

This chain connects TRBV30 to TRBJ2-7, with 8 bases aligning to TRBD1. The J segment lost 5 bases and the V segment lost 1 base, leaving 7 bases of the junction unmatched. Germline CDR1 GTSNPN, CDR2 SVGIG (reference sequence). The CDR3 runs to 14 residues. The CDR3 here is CAWSGGQGYHEQYF. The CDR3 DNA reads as TGTGCCTGGAGTGGCGGACAGGGTTACCACGAGCAGTACTTC. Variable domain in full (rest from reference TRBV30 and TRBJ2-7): SQTIHQWPATLVQPVGSPLSLECTVEGTSNPNLYWYRQAAGRGLQLLFYSVGIGQISSEVPQNLSASRPQDRQFILSSKKLLLSDSGFYLCAWSGGQGYHEQYFGPGTRLTVT.

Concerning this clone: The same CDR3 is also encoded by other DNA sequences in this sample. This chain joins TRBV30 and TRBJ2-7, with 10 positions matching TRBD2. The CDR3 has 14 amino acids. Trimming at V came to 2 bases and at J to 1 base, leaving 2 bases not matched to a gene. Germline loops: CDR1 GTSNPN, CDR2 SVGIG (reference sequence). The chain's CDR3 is CAWSPSGGSYEQYF. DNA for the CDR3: TGTGCCTGGAGTCCTAGCGGGGGTTCCTACGAGCAGTACTTC.

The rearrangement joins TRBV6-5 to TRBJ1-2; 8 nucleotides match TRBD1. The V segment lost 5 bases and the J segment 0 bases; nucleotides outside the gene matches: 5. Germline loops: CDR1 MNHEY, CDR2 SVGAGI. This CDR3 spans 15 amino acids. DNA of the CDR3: TGTGCCAGCAGTGTAAAACAGGGGGCTAACTATGGCTACACCTTC. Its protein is CASSVKQGANYGYTF.